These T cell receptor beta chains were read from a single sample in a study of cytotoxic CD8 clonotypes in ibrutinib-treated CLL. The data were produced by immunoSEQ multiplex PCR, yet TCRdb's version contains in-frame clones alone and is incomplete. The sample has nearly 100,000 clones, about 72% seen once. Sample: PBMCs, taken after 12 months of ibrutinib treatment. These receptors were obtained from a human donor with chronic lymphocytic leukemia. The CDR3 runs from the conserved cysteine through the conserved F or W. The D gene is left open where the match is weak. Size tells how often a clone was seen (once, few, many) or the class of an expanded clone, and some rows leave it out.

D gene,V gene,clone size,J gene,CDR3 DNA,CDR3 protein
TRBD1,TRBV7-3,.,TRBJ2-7,TGTGCCAGCAGCTTGGCCGGGACAGGGAGTTACGAGCAGTACTTC,CASSLAGTGSYEQYF
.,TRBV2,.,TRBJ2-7,TGTGCCAGCTGGCGCAGCTCCTACGAGCAGTACTTC,CASWRSSYEQYF
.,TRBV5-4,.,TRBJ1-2,TGTGCCAGCAGCTTGGTAGGGAACTATGGCTACACCTTC,CASSLVGNYGYTF
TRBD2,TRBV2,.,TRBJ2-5,TGTGCCAGCAGTGCTAGCGGGGGAGGGTTGGAGACCCAGTACTTC,CASSASGGGLETQYF
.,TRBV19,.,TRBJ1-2,TGTGCCAGTACCACGGGCAGCAACTATGGCTACACCTTC,CASTTGSNYGYTF
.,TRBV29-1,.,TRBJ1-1,TGCAGCGTCCAAGTGAACACTGAAGCTTTCTTT,CSVQVNTEAFF
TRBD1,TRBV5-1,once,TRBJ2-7,TGCGCCAGCAGCTCAATGGACAGGAGCTCCTACGAGCAGTACTTC,CASSSMDRSSYEQYF
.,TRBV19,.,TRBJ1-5,TGTGCCAGTAGTAAGCGAGAGGGCAATCAGCCCCAGCATTTT,CASSKREGNQPQHF
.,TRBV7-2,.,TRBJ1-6,TGTGCCAGCAGCTTAGCGTGGAGCTCCTATAATTCACCCCTCCACTTT,CASSLAWSSYNSPLHF
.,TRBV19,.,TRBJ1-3,TGTGCCAGTAGTATCGGGCCTGGGGACACCATATATTTT,CASSIGPGDTIYF
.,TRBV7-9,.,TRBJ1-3,TGTGCCAGCAGCTTATGGGGAACCCGGACTGGAAACACCATATATTTT,CASSLWGTRTGNTIYF
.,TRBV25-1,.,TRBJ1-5,TGTGCCAGCAGTCAGGCAGGGTTCAATCAGCCCCAGCATTTT,CASSQAGFNQPQHF
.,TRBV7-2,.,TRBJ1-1,TGTGCCAGCAGCTCCAATTCGGGCAGGGAAGCTTTCTTT,CASSSNSGREAFF
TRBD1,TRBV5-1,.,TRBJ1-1,TGCGCCAGCAGCTCCTTACAGGGGGCAGGCGGTGAAGCTTTCTTT,CASSSLQGAGGEAFF
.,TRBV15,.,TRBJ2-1,TGTGCCACCAGCGGAGGAGGCCTCAATGAGCAGTTCTTC,CATSGGGLNEQFF
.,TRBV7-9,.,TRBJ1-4,TGTGCCAGCAGCCCCGCGGGCGGGGGCCCGTCCGGAAAACTGTTTTTT,CASSPAGGGPSGKLFF
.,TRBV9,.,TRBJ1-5,TGTGCCAGCAGCAAGGGAGACAATCAGCCCCAGCATTTT,CASSKGDNQPQHF
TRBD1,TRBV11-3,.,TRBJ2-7,TGTGCCAGCAGCCGAAGACAGGGCAGCTACGAGCAGTACTTC,CASSRRQGSYEQYF
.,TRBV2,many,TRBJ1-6,TGTGCCAGCAGTGTCGACACTGGGGATTCACCCCTCCACTTT,CASSVDTGDSPLHF